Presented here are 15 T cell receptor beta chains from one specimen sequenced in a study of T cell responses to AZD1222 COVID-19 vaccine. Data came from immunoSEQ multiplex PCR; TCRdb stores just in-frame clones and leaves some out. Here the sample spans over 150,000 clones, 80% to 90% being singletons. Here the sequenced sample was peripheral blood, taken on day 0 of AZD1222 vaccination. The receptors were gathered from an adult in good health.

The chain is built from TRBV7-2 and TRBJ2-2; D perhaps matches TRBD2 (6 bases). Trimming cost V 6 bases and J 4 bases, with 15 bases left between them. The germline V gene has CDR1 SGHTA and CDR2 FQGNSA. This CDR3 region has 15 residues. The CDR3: CASRQDSGSTGELFF. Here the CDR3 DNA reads TGTGCCAGCAGACAAGATAGCGGTTCCACCGGGGAGCTGTTTTTT. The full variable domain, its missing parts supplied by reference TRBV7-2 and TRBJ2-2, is GAGVSQSPSNKVTEKGKDVELRCDPISGHTALYWYRQSLGQGLEFLIYFQGNSAPDKSGLPSDRFSAERTGGSVSTLTIQRTQQEDSAVYLCASRQDSGSTGELFFGEGSRLTVL.

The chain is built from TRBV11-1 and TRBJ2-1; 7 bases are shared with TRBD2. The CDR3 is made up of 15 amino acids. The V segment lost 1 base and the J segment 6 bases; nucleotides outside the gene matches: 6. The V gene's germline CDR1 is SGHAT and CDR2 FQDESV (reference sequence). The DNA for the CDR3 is TGTGCCAGCAGCTTAGGTCCAGCGGGGACCAATGAGCAGTTCTTC. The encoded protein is CASSLGPAGTNEQFF.

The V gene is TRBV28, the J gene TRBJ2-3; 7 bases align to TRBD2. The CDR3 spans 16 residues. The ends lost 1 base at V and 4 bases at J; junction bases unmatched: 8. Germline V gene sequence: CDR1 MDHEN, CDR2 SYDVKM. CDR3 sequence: CASSLLVGGSADTQYF. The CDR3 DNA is TGTGCCAGCAGTTTATTAGTCGGGGGGAGCGCAGATACGCAGTATTTT.

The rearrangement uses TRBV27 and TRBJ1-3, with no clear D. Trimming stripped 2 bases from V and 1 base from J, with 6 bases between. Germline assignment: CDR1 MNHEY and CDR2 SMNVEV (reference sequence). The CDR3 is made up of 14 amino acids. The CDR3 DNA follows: TGTGCCAGCAGTTTAACCTCATCTGGAAACACCATATATTTT. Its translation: CASSLTSSGNTIYF.

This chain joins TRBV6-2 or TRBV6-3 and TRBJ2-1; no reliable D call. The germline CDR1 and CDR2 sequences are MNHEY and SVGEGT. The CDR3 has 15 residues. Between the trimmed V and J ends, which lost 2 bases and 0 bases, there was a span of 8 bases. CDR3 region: CASSYRPDSYNEQFF. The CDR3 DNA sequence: TGTGCCAGCAGTTACAGGCCCGACTCCTACAATGAGCAGTTCTTC.

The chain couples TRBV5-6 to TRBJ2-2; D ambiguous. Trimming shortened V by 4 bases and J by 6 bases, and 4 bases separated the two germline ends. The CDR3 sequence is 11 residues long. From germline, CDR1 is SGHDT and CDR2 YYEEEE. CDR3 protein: CASSRSGELFF. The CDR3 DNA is TGTGCCAGCAGCAGGTCCGGGGAGCTGTTTTTT.

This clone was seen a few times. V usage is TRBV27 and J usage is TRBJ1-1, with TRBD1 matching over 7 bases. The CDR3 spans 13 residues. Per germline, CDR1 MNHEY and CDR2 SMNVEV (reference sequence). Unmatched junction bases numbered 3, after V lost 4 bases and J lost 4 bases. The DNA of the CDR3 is TGTGCCAGCAGTTCACCAGGGGGCACTGAAGCTTTCTTT. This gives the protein CASSSPGGTEAFF.

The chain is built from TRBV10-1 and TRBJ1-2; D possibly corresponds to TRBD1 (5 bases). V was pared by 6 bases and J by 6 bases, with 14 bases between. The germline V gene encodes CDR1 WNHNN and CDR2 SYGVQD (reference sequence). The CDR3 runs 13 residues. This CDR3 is CASSPARGDGYTF. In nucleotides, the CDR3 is TGCGCCAGCAGCCCGGCTAGGGGTGATGGCTACACCTTC.

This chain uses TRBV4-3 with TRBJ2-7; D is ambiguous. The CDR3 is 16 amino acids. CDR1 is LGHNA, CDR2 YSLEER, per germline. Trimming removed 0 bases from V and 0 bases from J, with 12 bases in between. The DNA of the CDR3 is TGCGCCAGCAGCCAAGATGCCGGTGAGAGCTCCTACGAGCAGTACTTC. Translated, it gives CASSQDAGESSYEQYF.

In nucleotides, the CDR3 is TGTGCCAGCAGCCAAGAAAGAAAGACCGGTGCGCAGTATTTT. Residues: CASSQERKTGAQYF. The chain has TRBV4-2 and TRBJ2-3; no firm D call. V was pared by 0 bases and J by 10 bases, with 14 bases between. Germline assignment: CDR1 LGHNA and CDR2 YNFKEQ. The CDR3 covers 14 residues.

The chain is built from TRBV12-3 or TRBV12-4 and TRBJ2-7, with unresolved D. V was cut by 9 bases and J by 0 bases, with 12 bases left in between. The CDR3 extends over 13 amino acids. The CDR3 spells CASSDGLSYEQYF. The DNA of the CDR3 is TGTGCCAGTTCGGATGGGCTCTCCTACGAGCAGTACTTC.

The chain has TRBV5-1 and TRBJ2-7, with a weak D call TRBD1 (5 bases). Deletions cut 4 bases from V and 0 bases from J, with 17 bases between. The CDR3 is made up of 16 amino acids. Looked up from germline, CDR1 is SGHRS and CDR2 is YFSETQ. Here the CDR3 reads CASSTRTFPSSYEQYV. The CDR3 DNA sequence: TGCGCCAGCAGCACCCGGACATTTCCAAGCTCCTACGAGCAGTACGTC.

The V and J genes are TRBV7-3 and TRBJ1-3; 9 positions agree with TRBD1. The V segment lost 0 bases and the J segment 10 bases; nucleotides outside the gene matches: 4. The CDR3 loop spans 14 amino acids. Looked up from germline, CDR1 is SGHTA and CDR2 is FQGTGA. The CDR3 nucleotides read TGTGCCAGCAGCTTAACCGGGACAGGGACGACCATATATTTT. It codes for CASSLTGTGTTIYF.

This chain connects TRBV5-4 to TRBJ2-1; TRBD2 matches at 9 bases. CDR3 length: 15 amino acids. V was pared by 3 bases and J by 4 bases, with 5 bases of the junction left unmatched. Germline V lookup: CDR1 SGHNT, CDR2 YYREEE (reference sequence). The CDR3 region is CASSSSGVKYNEQFF. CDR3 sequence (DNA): TGTGCCAGCAGCTCTAGCGGGGTGAAATACAATGAGCAGTTCTTC.

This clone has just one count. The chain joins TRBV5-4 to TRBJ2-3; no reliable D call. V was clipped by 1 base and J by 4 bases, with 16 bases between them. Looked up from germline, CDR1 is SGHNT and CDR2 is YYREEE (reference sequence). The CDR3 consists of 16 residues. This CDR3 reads CASSLKDNSSPDTQYF. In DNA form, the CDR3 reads TGTGCCAGCAGCTTGAAGGATAATAGCTCGCCAGATACGCAGTATTTT.